The 32 T cell receptor beta chains in this list originate from one sample, sequenced in a study of CD4 T cells in relation to SARS-CoV-2 and coronaviruses. Their target antigens are unknown. Generated by immunoSEQ multiplex PCR, the TCRdb table keeps only in-frame clones and is missing some. The sample records 37,000 or so clones, less than 85% being singletons. The specimen sequenced was naive CD4+ T cells from PBMCs, cultured in vitro. Subset here: naive CD4+ T cells isolated by negative enrichment. The receptors derive from an adult with COVID-19.

The chain is built from TRBV28 and TRBJ1-4, with TRBD1 as a possible D gene (6 bases). The CDR3 extends over 19 amino acids. Trimming stripped 3 bases from V and 0 bases from J, with 20 bases between. Looked up from germline, CDR1 is MDHEN and CDR2 is SYDVKM. The CDR3 nucleotides read TGTGCCAGCAGTTTCTCGTGGACAGATATTTCCGCAACTAATGAAAAACTGTTTTTT. Its protein is CASSFSWTDISATNEKLFF. Drawing the rest from reference TRBV28 and TRBJ1-4, the complete variable domain is DVKVTQSSRYLVKRTGEKVFLECVQDMDHENMFWYRQDPGLGLRLIYFSYDVKMKEKGDIPEGYSVSREKKERFSLILESASTNQTSMYLCASSFSWTDISATNEKLFFGSGTQLSVL.

Here the CDR3 reads CASSQARTGGNEQFF. The CDR3 DNA reads TGCGCCAGCAGCCAAGCCCGAACAGGGGGAAATGAGCAGTTCTTC. The J gene is TRBJ2-1, the V gene TRBV4-1; 8 bases match TRBD1. The germline gives CDR1 MGHRA, CDR2 YSYEKL. This CDR3 has 15 amino acids. The V segment lost 1 base and the J segment 7 bases; nucleotides outside the gene matches: 6.

V is TRBV19 and J is TRBJ2-3; 13 bases match TRBD2. V shed 5 bases, J shed 3 bases, and the junction held 2 bases outside the gene matches. The length of the CDR3 is 15 residues. The V gene's germline CDR1 is LNHDA and CDR2 SQIVND (reference sequence). The CDR3 nucleotides are TGTGCCAGTAGTCCGGGACTAGCGGGAACAGATACGCAGTATTTT. Translating gives CASSPGLAGTDTQYF.

The rearrangement links TRBV9 to TRBJ2-3, with D uncertain. The CDR3 consists of 13 residues. V dropped 3 bases and J dropped 2 bases, with 7 bases sitting between them. Germline CDR1 SGDLS, CDR2 YYNGEE. The CDR3 nucleotides are TGTGCCAGCAGCGCCGCCCCCACAGATACGCAGTATTTT. Protein: CASSAAPTDTQYF.

This chain links TRBV5-6 with TRBJ2-6, with TRBD1 identical over 8 bases. CDR1 is SGHDT, CDR2 YYEEEE, per germline. This CDR3 is built from 18 residues. Trimming removed 2 bases from V and 3 bases from J; junction bases left unmatched: 10. The DNA for the CDR3 is TGTGCCAGCAGCTTTTTCGACAGGGGAATATATGGGGCCAACGTCCTGACTTTC. Amino acids: CASSFFDRGIYGANVLTF.

This clone was seen just once. The rearrangement uses TRBV5-1 and TRBJ1-5, with D uncertain. This CDR3 region has 15 residues. V shed 1 base and J shed 3 bases, with 11 bases lying between them. Germline loops: CDR1 SGHRS, CDR2 YFSETQ. The CDR3 region has the DNA TGCGCCAGCAGCTTGAGAGGAAGCCCCAATCAGCCCCAGCATTTT. Translation gives CASSLRGSPNQPQHF.

By frequency in the sample, this clone is medium-sized (0.01 to 0.1%). The chain uses TRBV14 and TRBJ1-5; D perhaps matches TRBD1 (6 bases). Germline V CDR1 and CDR2: SGHDN, FVKESK. V shed 4 bases and J shed 9 bases, with 16 bases lying between them. The CDR3 loop spans 14 amino acids. The CDR3 nucleotides read TGTGCCAGCAGCCTCGGAGTAGGGGGAGCGCCCCAGCATTTT. Amino acids: CASSLGVGGAPQHF. Using reference TRBV14 and TRBJ1-5 for the parts outside the CDR3, the full variable domain is EAGVTQFPSHSVIEKGQTVTLRCDPISGHDNLYWYRRVMGKEIKFLLHFVKESKQDESGMPNNRFLAERTGGTYSTLKVQPAELEDSGVYFCASSLGVGGAPQHFGDGTRLSIL.

The chain couples TRBV10-3 to TRBJ2-7; D not resolved. CDR3 length equals 14 residues. The germline gives CDR1 ENHRY, CDR2 SYGVKD. V was clipped by 3 bases and J by 2 bases, with 11 bases between them. The CDR3: CAISELRVPYEQYF. In DNA, the CDR3 is TGTGCCATCAGTGAACTAAGGGTCCCCTACGAGCAGTACTTC.

This clone was picked up one time. This chain uses TRBV19 with TRBJ2-2, with 9 bases fitting TRBD2. The V gene's germline CDR1 is LNHDA and CDR2 SQIVND (reference sequence). V gave up 3 bases and J gave up 8 bases; unmatched junction bases: 7. The CDR3 runs to 15 residues. CDR3 DNA sequence: TGTGCCAGTAGTATCCTTAGCGGGAGAGAAGGGGAGCTGTTTTTT. Its protein is CASSILSGREGELFF.

The chain combines TRBV29-1 with TRBJ2-1; TRBD1 agrees at 8 bases. The germline gives CDR1 SQVTM, CDR2 ANQGSEA. This CDR3 contains 16 residues. V was pared by 3 bases and J by 0 bases, with 7 bases of the junction left unmatched. The CDR3, as DNA: TGCAGCGTTGAGGGACGGACAGGGAGCTCCTACAATGAGCAGTTCTTC. This sequence encodes CSVEGRTGSSYNEQFF.

This clone has just a few counts. This chain connects TRBV30 to TRBJ2-7, with 8 nucleotides matching TRBD1. In germline, CDR1 is GTSNPN, CDR2 SVGIG (reference sequence). Germline trimming cut 2 bases from V and 6 bases from J; bases unmatched to any gene: 3. CDR3 length equals 12 residues. The DNA of the CDR3 is TGTGCCTGGAGTCTGACAGGGGTCGAGCAGTACTTC. Translating gives CAWSLTGVEQYF.

The chain has TRBV7-2 and TRBJ2-5, with 10 bases matching TRBD1. The CDR3 is made up of 15 amino acids. The trim removed 4 bases at V and 5 bases at J, leaving 7 bases unmatched. From germline, CDR1 is SGHTA and CDR2 FQGNSA. The CDR3 loop is CASSSWDRGLETQYF. The CDR3 region has the DNA TGTGCCAGCAGCTCCTGGGACAGGGGTTTGGAGACCCAGTACTTC.

This sequence joins TRBV5-1 and TRBJ2-3; D is uncertain. V was shortened by 3 bases and J by 0 bases, with 11 bases between the two germline ends. The CDR3 sequence is 15 residues long. Looked up from germline, CDR1 is SGHRS and CDR2 is YFSETQ. The CDR3 region is CASSSWGPSTDTQYF. The CDR3 region has the DNA TGCGCCAGCAGCTCCTGGGGTCCTAGCACAGATACGCAGTATTTT. The full variable domain, with the rest looked up from reference TRBV5-1 and TRBJ2-3, is KAGVTQTPRYLIKTRGQQVTLSCSPISGHRSVSWYQQTPGQGLQFLFEYFSETQRNKGNFPGRFSGRQFSNSRSEMNVSTLELGDSALYLCASSSWGPSTDTQYFGPGTRLTVL.

CDR3 nucleotides: TGTGCCAGCAGTTCTTCTCAAGAGACCCAGTACTTC. It translates to CASSSSQETQYF. J is TRBJ2-5 and V is TRBV28, with D unresolved. Germline lookup yields CDR1 MDHEN and CDR2 SYDVKM. The CDR3 sequence is 12 residues long. Trimming shortened V by 4 bases and J by 2 bases, and 5 bases separated the two germline ends.

The chain carries TRBV27 and TRBJ1-1; D might be TRBD1 (5 bases). The germline CDR1 and CDR2 sequences are MNHEY and SMNVEV (reference sequence). The CDR3 covers 16 residues. V dropped 1 base and J dropped 3 bases, with 15 bases sitting between them. The CDR3 DNA reads as TGTGCCAGCAGTTTATTGGGCCCTGCCAGGGACACTGAAGCTTTCTTT. Its protein product is CASSLLGPARDTEAFF.

V usage is TRBV7-3 and J usage is TRBJ2-2; D gene ambiguous. Trimming shortened V by 5 bases and J by 5 bases, and 9 bases separated the two germline ends. The CDR3 totals 13 residues. CDR1 is SGHTA, CDR2 FQGTGA, per germline. The CDR3 DNA sequence: TGTGCCAGCAGCACTTTAGAAACCGGGGAGCTGTTTTTT. It encodes CASSTLETGELFF. The variable domain in full, with the rest retrieved from reference TRBV7-3 and TRBJ2-2, is GAGVSQTPSNKVTEKGKYVELRCDPISGHTALYWYRQSLGQGPEFLIYFQGTGAADDSGLPNDRFFAVRPEGSVSTLKIQRTERGDSAVYLCASSTLETGELFFGEGSRLTVL.

The chain is built from TRBV4-3 and TRBJ1-1; maybe TRBD1 (5 bases). Deletions cut 4 bases from V and 7 bases from J, with 13 bases between. CDR3 length: 13 residues. CDR1 is LGHNA and CDR2 is YSLEER in the germline V gene. CDR3 sequence: CASSPGQGIEAFF. CDR3 sequence (DNA): TGCGCCAGCAGCCCGGGGCAGGGAATTGAAGCTTTCTTT.

The chain uses TRBV5-1 and TRBJ1-1; D is unclear. Between the trimmed V and J ends, which lost 4 bases and 3 bases, there was a span of 19 bases. This CDR3 is 16 amino acids long. Germline-derived CDR1 and CDR2 are SGHRS and YFSETQ. CDR3 amino acids: CASSPVGSYEDTEAFF. CDR3 coding DNA: TGCGCCAGCAGCCCGGTTGGGTCCTACGAGGACACTGAAGCTTTCTTT.

The J gene is TRBJ1-1, the V gene TRBV30; D is ambiguous. Germline values: CDR1 GTSNPN, CDR2 SVGIG (reference sequence). The V gene lost 3 bases and the J gene lost 1 base, with 9 bases spanning the gap. The CDR3 loop spans 13 amino acids. Here the CDR3 reads CAWRLFENTEAFF. As DNA, the CDR3 is TGTGCCTGGAGATTATTCGAGAACACTGAAGCTTTCTTT.

V gene TRBV7-9 combines with J gene TRBJ2-7; D gene uncertain. The CDR3 runs to 10 residues. Germline-derived CDR1 and CDR2 are SEHNR and FQNEAQ (reference sequence). V was shortened by 4 bases and J by 3 bases, with 1 base between the two germline ends. The CDR3, as DNA: TGTGCCAGCAGCTACTACGAGCAGTACTTC. The encoded protein is CASSYYEQYF.

This clone was seen a single time. The V gene is TRBV7-2, the J gene TRBJ2-3; D not certain. The CDR3 sequence is 17 residues long. Germline V gene lookup returns CDR1 SGHTA and CDR2 FQGNSA. V lost 3 bases and J 2 bases, leaving 18 bases between the germline ends. The CDR3 protein is CASSFISPTFNTDTQYF. CDR3 DNA: TGTGCCAGCAGCTTTATCAGTCCTACCTTCAACACAGATACGCAGTATTTT.

This clone was found once. The chain combines TRBV5-1 with TRBJ2-1; D ambiguous. V was shortened by 3 bases and J by 0 bases, with 10 bases between the two germline ends. The CDR3 runs 15 residues. CDR1 is SGHRS, CDR2 YFSETQ, per germline. CDR3 region: CASSWWTSSYNEQFF. CDR3 coding DNA: TGCGCCAGCAGCTGGTGGACCAGCTCCTACAATGAGCAGTTCTTC.

This chain joins TRBV24-1 and TRBJ2-3; D is perhaps TRBD1 (6 bases). The CDR3 has 15 amino acids. Germline V gene sequence: CDR1 KGHDR, CDR2 SFDVKD. The V end was cut by 6 bases, the J end by 0 bases, with 12 bases between. CDR3 protein: CATSPHGGSTDTQYF. The CDR3 nucleotides read TGTGCCACCAGTCCCCATGGGGGCAGCACAGATACGCAGTATTTT.

The J gene is TRBJ2-3, the V gene TRBV3-1 (or the pseudogene TRBV3-2); D is perhaps TRBD2 (6 bases). Trimming removed 4 bases at V and 1 base at J, with 18 bases between. The CDR3 contains 17 residues. CDR1 is LGHDT, CDR2 YNNKEL, per germline (reference sequence). CDR3 in DNA: TGTGCCAGCAGCCCGGAAGCTGGGGGGAAGGGCACAGATACGCAGTATTTT. Its translation is CASSPEAGGKGTDTQYF.

The chain links TRBV25-1 to TRBJ1-5; no reliable D call. This CDR3 is 14 amino acids long. The V gene lost 6 bases and the J gene lost 1 base, with 10 bases spanning the gap. The V gene's germline CDR1 is MGHDK and CDR2 SYGVNS. For the CDR3, the DNA is TGTGCCAGCAGAGAGGTAAAGAGCAATCAGCCCCAGCATTTT. It translates to CASREVKSNQPQHF.

About this clone itself: This sample also contains other DNA sequences that code for the same CDR3. The rearrangement links TRBV18 to TRBJ2-2, with D perhaps matching TRBD1 (5 bases). The germline CDR1 and CDR2 sequences are KGHSH and LQKENI. Trimming pared 1 base from V and 0 bases from J, leaving 6 bases between. This CDR3 has 15 residues. The CDR3 sequence is CASSPRGANTGELFF. CDR3 in DNA: TGTGCCAGCTCACCACGGGGCGCGAACACCGGGGAGCTGTTTTTT.

The chain has TRBV5-6 and TRBJ2-1; D gene uncertain. Trimming stripped 5 bases from V and 0 bases from J, with 12 bases between. The CDR3 contains 15 residues. Germline lookup yields CDR1 SGHDT and CDR2 YYEEEE. The CDR3 loop is CASRLIRSSYNEQFF. In nucleotides, the CDR3 is TGTGCCAGCAGGTTGATCAGGAGCTCCTACAATGAGCAGTTCTTC.

This chain uses TRBV10-1 with TRBJ2-1, with 7 bases lining up with TRBD1. The V segment lost 7 bases and the J segment 0 bases; nucleotides outside the gene matches: 6. The CDR3 sequence is 15 residues long. Germline V gene sequence: CDR1 WNHNN, CDR2 SYGVQD (reference sequence). In DNA, the CDR3 is TGCGCCAGCACCCTTGGGGACAGCTCCTACAATGAGCAGTTCTTC. It translates to CASTLGDSSYNEQFF.

The chain couples TRBV3-1 (or the pseudogene TRBV3-2) to TRBJ2-7; D not resolved. CDR3 length equals 17 residues. Germline V gene lookup returns CDR1 LGHDT and CDR2 YNNKEL (reference sequence). The V end lost 0 bases, the J end lost 2 bases, and 17 bases lay between the germline ends. The CDR3 nucleotides are TGTGCCAGCAGCCAAGAACGCATCCGAGGACGAGCCTACGAGCAGTACTTC. It encodes CASSQERIRGRAYEQYF.

The CDR3 sequence: CASSILGAGTYEQYF. The CDR3 DNA is TGTGCCAGTAGTATTCTAGGGGCAGGAACCTACGAGCAGTACTTC. The chain couples TRBV19 to TRBJ2-7; D perhaps matches TRBD1 (5 bases). The CDR3 spans 15 residues. Trimming shortened V by 3 bases and J by 2 bases, and 14 bases separated the two germline ends. Germline values: CDR1 LNHDA, CDR2 SQIVND (reference sequence).

This clone was counted between two and nine times. This chain links TRBV19 with TRBJ1-1, with no clear D. The CDR3 runs 15 residues. CDR1 and CDR2 (germline): LNHDA, SQIVND (reference sequence). Trimming removed 6 bases at V and 5 bases at J, with 19 bases between. The DNA for the CDR3 is TGTGCCAGTAGCTCGGTCAACCACGGGGAAACTGAAGCTTTCTTT. Its translation is CASSSVNHGETEAFF.

The chain carries TRBV19 and TRBJ2-3; possibly TRBD1 or TRBD2 for D (5 bases each). This CDR3 is 14 amino acids long. CDR1 and CDR2 from the germline V gene are LNHDA and SQIVND (reference sequence). V dropped 10 bases and J dropped 3 bases, with 17 bases sitting between them. The CDR3 DNA sequence: TGTGCCACCTCCGGCGGTTGGGGGACAGATACGCAGTATTTT. Its translation is CATSGGWGTDTQYF.